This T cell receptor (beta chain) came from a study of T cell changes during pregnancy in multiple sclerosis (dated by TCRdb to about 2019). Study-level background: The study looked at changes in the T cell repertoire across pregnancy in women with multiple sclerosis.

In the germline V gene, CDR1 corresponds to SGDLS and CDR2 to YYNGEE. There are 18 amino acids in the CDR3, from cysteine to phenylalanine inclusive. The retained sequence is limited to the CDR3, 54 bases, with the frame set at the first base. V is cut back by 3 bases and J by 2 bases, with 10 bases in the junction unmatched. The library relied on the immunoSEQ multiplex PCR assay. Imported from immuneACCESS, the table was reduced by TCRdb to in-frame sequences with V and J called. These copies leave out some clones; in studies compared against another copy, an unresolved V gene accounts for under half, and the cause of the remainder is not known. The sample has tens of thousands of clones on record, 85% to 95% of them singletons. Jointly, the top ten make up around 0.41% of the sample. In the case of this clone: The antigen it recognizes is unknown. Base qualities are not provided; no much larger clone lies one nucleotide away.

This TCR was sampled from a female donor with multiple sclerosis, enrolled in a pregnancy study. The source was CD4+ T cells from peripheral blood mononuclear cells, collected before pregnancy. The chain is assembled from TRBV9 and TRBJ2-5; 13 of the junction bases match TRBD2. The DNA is TGTGCCAGCAGCGCCTCCGTAGTGGGACTAGCGGGACAAGAGACCCAGTACTTC. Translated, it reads CASSASVVGLAGQETQYF.